One sample yielded the 32 T cell receptor beta chains listed below, sequenced in a study of OX40 agonist ivuxolimab in advanced cancers. Libraries were prepared through the immunoSEQ multiplex PCR assay. TCRdb provides this immuneACCESS table in a form limited to in-frame rearrangements. Some clones are lacking; in checked studies, under half of them reflect an unresolved V gene, and why the rest are absent is not known. This sample lists about 56,000 clones; approximately 80% were detected once. The ten largest clones take up about 4.8% of the sample. The source was CD4+ or CD8+ T cells sorted from blood, collected in a trial of the OX40 agonist ivuxolimab. The receptors come from an adult with an advanced solid tumor such as melanoma, head and neck, liver or kidney cancer.

This chain uses TRBV18 with TRBJ2-2; D remains ambiguous. There are 17 residues in the CDR3. V gave up 3 bases and J gave up 5 bases, with 19 bases separating them. Germline V gene lookup returns CDR1 KGHSH and CDR2 LQKENI. This CDR3 is CASSPQPRITLTGELFF. The CDR3 DNA is TGTGCCAGCTCACCCCAACCCAGGATAACGCTAACCGGGGAGCTGTTTTTT.

The CDR3 loop is CASSLGRGPGRETQYF. The CDR3 DNA sequence: TGTGCCAGCAGCTTGGGAAGGGGACCCGGCCGAGAGACCCAGTACTTC. The rearrangement links TRBV5-4 to TRBJ2-5; D possibly uses TRBD1 or TRBD2 (5 bases each). This CDR3 comprises 16 residues. V lost 0 bases and J lost 4, with 16 bases in between. Germline loops: CDR1 SGHNT, CDR2 YYREEE (reference sequence).

The chain carries TRBV2 and TRBJ2-1, with unresolved D. The V end was cut by 4 bases, the J end by 7 bases, with 11 bases between. This CDR3 spans 13 amino acids. Germline lookup yields CDR1 SNHLY and CDR2 FYNNEI. The CDR3 loop is CASSVTPRNEQFF. For the CDR3, the DNA is TGTGCCAGCAGTGTGACACCCAGGAATGAGCAGTTCTTC.

This clone was observed a handful of times. The chain recombines TRBV4-1 with TRBJ2-1; 9 bases fit TRBD2. CDR1 MGHRA and CDR2 YSYEKL come from the germline V gene. The CDR3 is made up of 16 amino acids. The junction had 7 bases not matched to a gene; V was cut back by 2 bases and J by 5 bases. In DNA, the CDR3 is TGCGCCAGCAGCCAATACGGCGGGACTAGCCACAATGAGCAGTTCTTC. Protein: CASSQYGGTSHNEQFF.

The CDR3 DNA reads TGTGCCAGCAGCTTTTGGGACAGGCGGGGAGATACGCAGTATTTT. It yields the protein CASSFWDRRGDTQYF. The V and J genes are TRBV7-9 and TRBJ2-3; 8 nucleotides align to TRBD1. CDR3 length: 15 amino acids. CDR1 SEHNR and CDR2 FQNEAQ come from the germline V gene (reference sequence). Unmatched junction bases numbered 7, after V lost 3 bases and J lost 5 bases.

The chain joins TRBV5-4 to TRBJ2-1; the match to TRBD2 covers 8 bases. The V gene's germline CDR1 is SGHNT and CDR2 YYREEE (reference sequence). V was clipped by 4 bases and J by 5 bases; unmatched bases: 5. This CDR3 comprises 14 residues. CDR3 protein: CASSVGTRDNEQFF. In DNA form, the CDR3 reads TGTGCCAGCAGCGTCGGGACTAGGGACAATGAGCAGTTCTTC.

The rearrangement uses TRBV6-1 and TRBJ2-7; D possibly corresponds to TRBD2 (5 bases). V dropped 10 bases and J dropped 2 bases, with 18 bases sitting between them. CDR3 size: 14 residues. Germline V gives CDR1 MNHNS, CDR2 SASEGT. CDR3 amino acids: CATQAPDGTYEQYF. CDR3 bases: TGTGCCACCCAGGCCCCGGACGGGACCTACGAGCAGTACTTC.

V is TRBV6-1 and J is TRBJ1-2; no reliable D call. V lost 8 bases, J lost 4 bases, and 14 bases lay in between. In germline, CDR1 is MNHNS, CDR2 SASEGT. CDR3 size: 13 residues. In DNA form, the CDR3 reads TGTGCCAGCTCTGTGTCCGGAACCTATGGCTACACCTTC. Its translation is CASSVSGTYGYTF.

This sequence joins TRBV2 and TRBJ2-5, with 7 positions matching TRBD1. The CDR3 totals 15 residues. With V trimmed by 7 bases and J by 2 bases, 10 bases remained unmatched. CDR1 and CDR2 from the germline V gene are SNHLY and FYNNEI. The CDR3 DNA follows: TGTGCCAGCACCCGAATCCGGGACAGACAAGAGACCCAGTACTTC. It yields the protein CASTRIRDRQETQYF.

To note about this clone: Other nucleotide sequences in the sample specify the same CDR3. This chain links TRBV30 with TRBJ2-1; 12 positions agree with TRBD2. The CDR3 has 15 amino acids. Losses at the gene ends were 5 bases for V and 7 bases for J; bases not matched to a gene: 9. From germline, CDR1 is GTSNPN and CDR2 SVGIG (reference sequence). The CDR3 region is CAWGGTSGLNNEQFF. The CDR3, as DNA: TGTGCCTGGGGGGGGACTAGCGGGCTAAATAATGAGCAGTTCTTC.

The chain joins TRBV2 to TRBJ1-2; no reliable D call. Trimming stripped 2 bases from V and 3 bases from J, with 13 bases between. This CDR3 comprises 15 residues. Germline V CDR1 and CDR2: SNHLY, FYNNEI. CDR3 in amino acids: CASSELRLRDYGYTF. The CDR3, as DNA: TGTGCCAGCAGTGAATTGAGACTGAGAGACTATGGCTACACCTTC. The whole variable domain, remainder taken from reference TRBV2 and TRBJ1-2, is EPEVTQTPSHQVTQMGQEVILRCVPISNHLYFYWYRQILGQKVEFLVSFYNNEISEKSEIFDDQFSVERPDGSNFTLKIRSTKLEDSAMYFCASSELRLRDYGYTFGSGTRLTVV.

The V and J genes are TRBV5-1 and TRBJ2-3; TRBD2 aligns across 10 bases. J lost 2 bases, V lost 3 bases, and 9 bases had no gene match. There are 17 residues in the CDR3. Per germline, CDR1 SGHRS and CDR2 YFSETQ. The CDR3 here is CASSSRGLAGDTDTQYF. The CDR3 DNA reads TGCGCCAGCAGCTCGCGAGGGCTAGCGGGAGACACAGATACGCAGTATTTT.

This CDR3 reads CASSPVGKAEKLFF. The CDR3, as DNA: TGTGCCAGCAGCCCGGTAGGCAAGGCTGAAAAACTGTTTTTT. V gene TRBV6-6 combines with J gene TRBJ1-4; D is undetermined. The CDR3 length is 14 residues. Per germline, CDR1 MNHNY and CDR2 SVGAGI (reference sequence). Trimming took 6 bases from V and 7 from J, leaving 15 bases between them.

This clone was observed a few times. The J gene is TRBJ2-1, the V gene TRBV5-4; 12 bases map to TRBD1. Trimming cost V 2 bases and J 10 bases; bases outside gene matches: 7. The CDR3 totals 15 residues. Germline CDR1 is SGHNT and CDR2 is YYREEE (reference sequence). CDR3 in DNA: TGTGCCAGCAGCTTAGGGGGACAGGGGGCAAGGGAGCAGTTCTTC. Its protein product is CASSLGGQGAREQFF.

The chain couples TRBV4-1 to TRBJ2-7; either TRBD1 or TRBD2 may fit D (5 bases each). With 2 bases removed from V and 2 bases from J, the gap between germline ends came to 10 bases. There are 14 residues in the CDR3. CDR1 MGHRA and CDR2 YSYEKL come from the germline V gene. Here the CDR3 DNA reads TGCGCCAGCAGCCAAAATCAGGGACCCTACGAGCAGTACTTC. Translated, it gives CASSQNQGPYEQYF.

This chain joins TRBV18 and TRBJ2-5; 11 bases map to TRBD2. The CDR3 covers 16 residues. Germline values: CDR1 KGHSH, CDR2 LQKENI. V trimming: 3 bases; J trimming: 2 bases; junction bases outside the gene matches: 5. For the CDR3, the DNA is TGTGCCAGCTCACCGCGACTAGCGGGGACTCAAGAGACCCAGTACTTC. Its translation: CASSPRLAGTQETQYF.

The V and J genes are TRBV2 and TRBJ1-3; no clear D gene. Deletions cut 3 bases from V and 3 bases from J, with 6 bases between. The CDR3 runs to 13 residues. Germline CDR1 is SNHLY and CDR2 is FYNNEI. The CDR3 DNA reads as TGTGCCAGCAGTGACAGGAATGGAAACACCATATATTTT. It specifies CASSDRNGNTIYF. Using reference TRBV2 and TRBJ1-3 for the parts outside the CDR3, the full variable domain is EPEVTQTPSHQVTQMGQEVILRCVPISNHLYFYWYRQILGQKVEFLVSFYNNEISEKSEIFDDQFSVERPDGSNFTLKIRSTKLEDSAMYFCASSDRNGNTIYFGEGSWLTVV.

The CDR3 here is CASSPPSAGLYSYEQYF. As DNA, the CDR3 is TGTGCCAGTAGTCCCCCGTCTGCGGGACTATACTCCTACGAGCAGTACTTC. This sequence joins TRBV19 and TRBJ2-7, with TRBD2 matching over 7 bases. The CDR3 loop spans 17 amino acids. Losses at the gene ends were 5 bases for V and 0 bases for J; bases not matched to a gene: 13. Looked up from germline, CDR1 is LNHDA and CDR2 is SQIVND (reference sequence).

J is TRBJ2-7 and V is TRBV9; a possible D gene is TRBD2 (5 bases). Germline-derived CDR1 and CDR2 are SGDLS and YYNGEE. V was clipped by 2 bases and J by 2 bases, with 14 bases between them. This CDR3 region has 15 residues. For the CDR3, the DNA is TGTGCCAGCAGCGTCGGATCGCTAGCAGCCTACGAGCAGTACTTC. It specifies CASSVGSLAAYEQYF.

The V gene is TRBV27, the J gene TRBJ1-5; no firm D call. Trimming took 3 bases from V and 0 from J, leaving 9 bases between them. The CDR3 covers 15 residues. Germline CDR1 is MNHEY and CDR2 is SMNVEV (reference sequence). CDR3 coding DNA: TGTGCCAGCAGTTTGACGGACTATAGCAATCAGCCCCAGCATTTT. Amino acids: CASSLTDYSNQPQHF.

V usage is TRBV9 and J usage is TRBJ2-3; 10 bases map to TRBD2. V trimming: 3 bases; J trimming: 4 bases; junction bases outside the gene matches: 2. Germline-derived CDR1 and CDR2 are SGDLS and YYNGEE. The length of the CDR3 is 14 residues. CDR3 protein: CASSAGTSADTQYF. DNA for the CDR3: TGTGCCAGCAGCGCCGGGACTAGCGCAGATACGCAGTATTTT.

The J gene is TRBJ2-1, the V gene TRBV9; 7 bases map to TRBD2. This CDR3 contains 16 residues. Germline loops: CDR1 SGDLS, CDR2 YYNGEE. Trimming removed 4 bases from V and 1 base from J; junction bases left unmatched: 8. The CDR3 loop is CASSPSTSRSYNEQFF. The CDR3 nucleotides read TGTGCCAGCAGCCCCTCGACTAGCAGGTCCTACAATGAGCAGTTCTTC. Full variable domain (remainder filled in from reference TRBV9 and TRBJ2-1): DSGVTQTPKHLITATGQRVTLRCSPRSGDLSVYWYQQSLDQGLQFLIQYYNGEERAKGNILERFSAQQFPDLHSELNLSSLELGDSALYFCASSPSTSRSYNEQFFGPGTRLTVL.

The V gene is TRBV18, the J gene TRBJ2-1; 8 positions match TRBD2. Germline V gene lookup returns CDR1 KGHSH and CDR2 LQKENI. The J segment lost 7 bases and the V segment lost 2 bases, leaving 7 bases of the junction unmatched. The CDR3 has 15 amino acids. CDR3 bases: TGTGCCAGCTCACCAAAACGGGAGGGCCTAAATGAGCAGTTCTTC. Its protein is CASSPKREGLNEQFF.

This rearrangement joins TRBV6-6 to TRBJ2-7; TRBD1 aligns across 10 bases. The CDR3 sequence is 14 residues long. In germline, CDR1 is MNHNY, CDR2 SVGAGI (reference sequence). V lost 5 bases, J lost 4 bases, and 5 bases stayed unmatched. CDR3 nucleotides: TGTGCCAGCAGTATACCGGGACAGGGGTACGAGCAGTACTTC. This codes for CASSIPGQGYEQYF.

This clone was recorded a few times. The gene calls are TRBV2 and TRBJ2-1, with TRBD2 matching over 8 bases. Germline V gene lookup returns CDR1 SNHLY and CDR2 FYNNEI. This CDR3 has 15 amino acids. Trimming at V came to 6 bases and at J to 1 base, leaving 5 bases not matched to a gene. CDR3 in amino acids: CASRVAGPSYNEQFF. The CDR3 DNA reads as TGTGCCAGCAGAGTAGCGGGGCCTTCCTACAATGAGCAGTTCTTC.

The chain uses TRBV30 and TRBJ2-5, with D possibly being TRBD2 (7 bases). In germline, CDR1 is GTSNPN, CDR2 SVGIG (reference sequence). This CDR3 comprises 14 residues. Trimming took off 5 bases at V and 7 bases at J, with 20 bases between the two ends. The CDR3 is CAWSRGATQATQYF. In nucleotides, the CDR3 is TGTGCCTGGTCCCGGGGGGCCACCCAGGCGACCCAGTACTTC. Looking up the rest from reference TRBV30 and TRBJ2-5 gives the full variable domain: SQTIHQWPATLVQPVGSPLSLECTVEGTSNPNLYWYRQAAGRGLQLLFYSVGIGQISSEVPQNLSASRPQDRQFILSSKKLLLSDSGFYLCAWSRGATQATQYFGPGTRLLVL.

This chain joins TRBV19 and TRBJ2-1, with 13 bases lining up with TRBD2. Trimming at V came to 4 bases and at J to 6 bases, leaving 0 bases not matched to a gene. The CDR3 totals 14 residues. Germline loops: CDR1 LNHDA, CDR2 SQIVND (reference sequence). CDR3 in amino acids: CASSRTSGGNEQFF. CDR3 sequence (DNA): TGTGCCAGTAGTAGGACTAGCGGGGGCAATGAGCAGTTCTTC.

This clone was counted between two and nine times. The rearrangement joins TRBV2 to TRBJ2-3; D is uncertain. Trimming left V 6 bases short and J 6 bases short, with 7 bases between. The CDR3 runs to 11 residues. Germline V gene data show CDR1 as SNHLY and CDR2 as FYNNEI. This CDR3 is CASSWQDTQYF. Written as DNA, the CDR3 is TGTGCCAGCAGCTGGCAGGATACGCAGTATTTT.

V and J are TRBV4-2 and TRBJ2-5, with TRBD2 identical over 9 bases. Germline V gene sequence: CDR1 LGHNA, CDR2 YNFKEQ. There are 16 residues in the CDR3. V was pared by 0 bases and J by 2 bases, with 4 bases of the junction left unmatched. CDR3 in amino acids: CASSQDSSGDQETQYF. Here the CDR3 DNA reads TGTGCCAGCAGCCAAGACTCTAGCGGGGATCAAGAGACCCAGTACTTC.

There are a few counts of this clone. This rearrangement joins TRBV9 to TRBJ2-5; 7 bases fit TRBD2. V was pared by 2 bases and J by 4 bases, with 5 bases of the junction left unmatched. This CDR3 region has 14 residues. Germline CDR1 reads SGDLS; CDR2 reads YYNGEE. In DNA, the CDR3 is TGTGCCAGCAGCGTCGTCGCGGGAGCAGAGACCCAGTACTTC. Translation gives CASSVVAGAETQYF. The whole variable domain, remainder taken from reference TRBV9 and TRBJ2-5, is DSGVTQTPKHLITATGQRVTLRCSPRSGDLSVYWYQQSLDQGLQFLIQYYNGEERAKGNILERFSAQQFPDLHSELNLSSLELGDSALYFCASSVVAGAETQYFGPGTRLLVL.

The chain uses TRBV28 and TRBJ2-2; 8 bases fit TRBD2. This CDR3 is 15 amino acids long. The germline V gene has CDR1 MDHEN and CDR2 SYDVKM. V shed 6 bases and J 3 bases; nucleotides not matched to a gene: 6. The CDR3 region is CASRSGGADTGELFF. The CDR3 coding sequence is TGTGCCAGCAGGTCGGGAGGGGCTGACACCGGGGAGCTGTTTTTT.

V and J are TRBV5-1 and TRBJ2-2; unclear D gene. The V end lost 1 base, the J end lost 5 bases, and 15 bases lay between the germline ends. CDR1 and CDR2 (germline): SGHRS, YFSETQ. This CDR3 is built from 16 residues. CDR3 protein: CASSLISSVRTGELFF. In DNA, the CDR3 is TGCGCCAGCAGCTTGATTTCGTCGGTACGGACCGGGGAGCTGTTTTTT. The whole variable domain, filled in from reference TRBV5-1 and TRBJ2-2, reads KAGVTQTPRYLIKTRGQQVTLSCSPISGHRSVSWYQQTPGQGLQFLFEYFSETQRNKGNFPGRFSGRQFSNSRSEMNVSTLELGDSALYLCASSLISSVRTGELFFGEGSRLTVL.